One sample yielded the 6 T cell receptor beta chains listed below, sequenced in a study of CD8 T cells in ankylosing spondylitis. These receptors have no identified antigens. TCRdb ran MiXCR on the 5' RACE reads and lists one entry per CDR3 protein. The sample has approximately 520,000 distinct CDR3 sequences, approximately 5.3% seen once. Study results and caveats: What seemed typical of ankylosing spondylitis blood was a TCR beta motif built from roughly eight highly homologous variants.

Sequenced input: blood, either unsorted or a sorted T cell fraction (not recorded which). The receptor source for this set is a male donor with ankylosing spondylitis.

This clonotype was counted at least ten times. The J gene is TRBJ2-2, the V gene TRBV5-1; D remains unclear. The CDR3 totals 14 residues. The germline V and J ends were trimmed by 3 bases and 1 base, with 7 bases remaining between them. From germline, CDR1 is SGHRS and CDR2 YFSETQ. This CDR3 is CASSSIGNTGELFF. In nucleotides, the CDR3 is TGCGCCAGCAGCTCCATAGGGAACACCGGGGAGCTGTTTTTT.

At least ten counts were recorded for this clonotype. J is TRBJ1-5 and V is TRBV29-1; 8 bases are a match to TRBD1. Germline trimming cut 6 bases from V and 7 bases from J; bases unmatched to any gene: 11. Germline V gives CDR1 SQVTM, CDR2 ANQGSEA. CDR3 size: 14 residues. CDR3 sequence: CSVRTGLGLQPQHF. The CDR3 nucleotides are TGCAGCGTGAGGACAGGGTTGGGTTTACAGCCCCAGCATTTT.

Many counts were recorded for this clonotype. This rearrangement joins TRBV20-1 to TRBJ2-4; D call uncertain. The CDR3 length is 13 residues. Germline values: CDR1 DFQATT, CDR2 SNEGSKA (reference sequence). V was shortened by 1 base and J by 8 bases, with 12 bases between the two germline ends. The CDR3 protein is CSARVGSGDIQYF. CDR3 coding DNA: TGCAGTGCTAGAGTCGGCTCTGGGGACATTCAGTACTTC.

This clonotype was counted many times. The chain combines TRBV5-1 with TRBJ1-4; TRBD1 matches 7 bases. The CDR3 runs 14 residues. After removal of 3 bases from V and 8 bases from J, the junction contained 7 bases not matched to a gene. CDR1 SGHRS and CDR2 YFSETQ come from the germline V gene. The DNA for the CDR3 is TGCGCCAGCAGCTCCGGGACAGTAGAAGAAAAACTGTTTTTT. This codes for CASSSGTVEEKLFF.

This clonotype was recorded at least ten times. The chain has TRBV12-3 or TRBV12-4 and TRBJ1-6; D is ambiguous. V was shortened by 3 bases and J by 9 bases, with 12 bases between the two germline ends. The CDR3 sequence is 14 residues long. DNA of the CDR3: TGTGCCAGCAGTTTGCGGGAAAGGGCTTCACCCCTCCACTTT. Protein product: CASSLRERASPLHF.

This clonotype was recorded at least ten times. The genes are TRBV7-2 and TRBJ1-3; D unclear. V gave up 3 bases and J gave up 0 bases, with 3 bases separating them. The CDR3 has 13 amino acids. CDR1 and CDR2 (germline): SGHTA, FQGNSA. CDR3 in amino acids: CASSLTSGNTIYF. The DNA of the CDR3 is TGTGCCAGCAGCTTGACCTCTGGAAACACCATATATTTT.